The clone carrying this TCR beta chain was recorded many times. This sample is drawn from a study of low-dose radiotherapy and immunotherapy resistance in tumors. Study as a whole: Aspirin 300 mg, taken orally and daily, was given to patients for four cycles from cycle 1 day 1.

TCRs were put through 20 to 25 PCR cycles of amplification with Phusion. A constant-region primer and the V-primer adapter served as the primer pair. mRNA that had been isolated underwent amplification through in vitro transcription. TCRdb re-derived calls from the reads in MiXCR, one entry per CDR3 protein. This table holds some 53,000 distinct CDR3 sequences, 33% found once. Time point meaning: after trial treatment. Treatment indicated: LDRT plus nivolumab, ipilimumab, low-dose cyclophosphamide and aspirin (RACIN trial). Solid tumors that lacked tumor-infiltrating lymphocytes and were advanced were present in eligible patients. V lost 6 bases, J lost 7 bases, and 13 bases lay in between. This CDR3 has 14 amino acids. Germline lookup yields CDR1 MNHEY and CDR2 SMNVEV (reference sequence).

The V call is TRBV27, the J call TRBJ1-6; D is perhaps TRBD1 (6 bases). Source: PBMCs, taken after low-dose radiotherapy plus immunotherapy. This clonotype originated in a male donor with rectosigmoid adenocarcinoma. CDR3 residues: CASREHRENSPLHF. The CDR3 nucleotides are TGTGCCAGCAGGGAACACAGGGAGAATTCACCCCTCCACTTT.